These 24 T cell receptor beta chains were all obtained from the same sample, sequenced in a study of patients and donors after allogeneic stem cell transplantation. TCRdb re-called the RT-PCR reads through MiXCR, storing one row per CDR3 protein. The sample includes over 150,000 distinct CDR3 sequences, about 40% seen only once; the top ten take around 35%. The sequencing sample was made of blood, either unsorted or a sorted T cell fraction (not recorded which). These receptors all stem from a human donor who was either an allogeneic HSCT recipient or a stem cell or donor lymphocyte infusion donor (not recorded which). It is not recorded whose cells these are; they may come from a transplant donor.

This chain connects TRBV4-1 to TRBJ2-1, with 8 nucleotides matching TRBD2. Germline lookup yields CDR1 MGHRA and CDR2 YSYEKL. The CDR3 length is 17 residues. Trimming took 1 base from V and 2 from J; bases not matched to a gene: 7. As DNA, the CDR3 is TGCGCCAGCAGCCAAGGGAGGCTAGCGGGTACCTACAATGAGCAGTTCTTC. Its protein is CASSQGRLAGTYNEQFF.

The chain carries TRBV7-8 and TRBJ2-1; no definite D call. Germline V gene lookup returns CDR1 SGHVS and CDR2 FQNEAQ. The germline V and J ends were trimmed by 4 bases and 6 bases, with 13 bases remaining between them. The CDR3 is made up of 14 amino acids. The CDR3 loop reads CASSSFPLGNEQFF. The CDR3 coding sequence is TGTGCCAGCAGCTCGTTTCCTCTAGGCAATGAGCAGTTCTTC.

The chain is built from TRBV27 and TRBJ2-1; 14 bases are a match to TRBD2. The CDR3 is 14 residues long. CDR1 MNHEY and CDR2 SMNVEV come from the germline V gene (reference sequence). V dropped 7 bases and J dropped 9; count of bases not matched to a gene: 5. The CDR3 reads CASIGLAGGGEQFF. CDR3 DNA sequence: TGTGCCAGCATAGGACTAGCGGGAGGTGGTGAGCAGTTCTTC.

The CDR3 spells CASTRDRRPMGTEAFF. The CDR3 region has the DNA TGTGCCAGCACCCGGGACAGGAGACCCATGGGGACTGAAGCTTTCTTT. This chain connects TRBV6-5 to TRBJ1-1; 8 bases match TRBD1. Germline V gives CDR1 MNHEY, CDR2 SVGAGI. This CDR3 has 16 residues. The junction had 15 bases not matched to a gene; V was cut back by 7 bases and J by 5 bases.

The V and J genes are TRBV19 and TRBJ1-2, with D possibly matching TRBD1 (6 bases). Trimming took off 7 bases at V and 8 bases at J, with 20 bases between the two ends. The germline gives CDR1 LNHDA, CDR2 SQIVND (reference sequence). The CDR3 loop spans 14 amino acids. Written as DNA, the CDR3 is TGTGCCAGTAACGGACAGACTGCCTTGGGGGGCTACACCTTC. This gives the protein CASNGQTALGGYTF.

This clonotype was seen ten or more times. The J gene is TRBJ1-1, the V gene TRBV7-9; D unclear. Trimming left V 1 base short and J 0 bases short, with 6 bases between. Germline V lookup: CDR1 SEHNR, CDR2 FQNEAQ (reference sequence). CDR3 size: 14 residues. CDR3 amino acids: CASSLDTLNTEAFF. The DNA for the CDR3 is TGTGCCAGCAGCTTAGACACCCTGAACACTGAAGCTTTCTTT.

This clonotype was counted a few times. The chain couples TRBV12-3 or TRBV12-4 to TRBJ1-1; the match to TRBD1 covers 9 bases. The CDR3 length is 15 residues. V lost 6 bases to trimming and J lost 3 bases; unmatched junction nucleotides: 8. CDR3 bases: TGTGCCAGCAGGTACAGGGGGCCCCTGGACACTGAAGCTTTCTTT. This sequence encodes CASRYRGPLDTEAFF.

This clonotype was detected only a few times. The chain couples TRBV5-1 to TRBJ2-7; 9 nucleotides line up with TRBD2. Trimming removed 4 bases from V and 3 bases from J; junction bases left unmatched: 11. Germline CDR1 SGHRS, CDR2 YFSETQ. The CDR3 has 16 amino acids. The DNA for the CDR3 is TGCGCCAGCAGCCCTCAAGCGGGGGGCCGAATCTACGAGCAGTACTTC. The encoded protein is CASSPQAGGRIYEQYF.

V usage is TRBV6-5 and J usage is TRBJ1-2, with unresolved D. This CDR3 is built from 12 residues. Germline V gene data show CDR1 as MNHEY and CDR2 as SVGAGI. V was shortened by 6 bases and J by 4 bases, with 9 bases between the two germline ends. The CDR3 nucleotides are TGTGCCAGCAGGGATGGTCCCTATGGCTACACCTTC. This encodes CASRDGPYGYTF.

The chain is built from TRBV6-2 or TRBV6-3 and TRBJ1-5; a weak D match, TRBD1 (5 bases). CDR1 is MNHEY and CDR2 is SVGEGT in the germline V gene. The CDR3 sequence is 16 residues long. V gave up 2 bases and J gave up 6 bases, with 17 bases separating them. The DNA of the CDR3 is TGTGCCAGCAGTTACGTCGCAGGGAGGGACCGTCAGCCCCAGCATTTT. Translated, it gives CASSYVAGRDRQPQHF.

The chain joins TRBV7-8 to TRBJ1-2; unclear D gene. V was cut by 5 bases and J by 8 bases, with 12 bases left in between. Germline-derived CDR1 and CDR2 are SGHVS and FQNEAQ. The CDR3 totals 12 residues. The CDR3 loop reads CASSPDPWGYTF. The DNA for the CDR3 is TGTGCCAGCAGCCCGGACCCCTGGGGCTACACCTTC.

The chain recombines TRBV5-1 with TRBJ2-7; 7 bases align to TRBD1. This CDR3 has 14 residues. V trimming: 3 bases; J trimming: 3 bases; junction bases outside the gene matches: 6. Per germline, CDR1 SGHRS and CDR2 YFSETQ. In DNA form, the CDR3 reads TGCGCCAGCAGCTCCCTTTGGGACAGCTACGAGCAGTACTTC. This gives the protein CASSSLWDSYEQYF. Full variable domain (outside the CDR3, taken from reference TRBV5-1 and TRBJ2-7): KAGVTQTPRYLIKTRGQQVTLSCSPISGHRSVSWYQQTPGQGLQFLFEYFSETQRNKGNFPGRFSGRQFSNSRSEMNVSTLELGDSALYLCASSSLWDSYEQYFGPGTRLTVT.

V gene TRBV29-1 combines with J gene TRBJ2-7; 10 bases are shared with TRBD1. Looked up from germline, CDR1 is SQVTM and CDR2 is ANQGSEA. Unmatched junction bases numbered 10, after V lost 4 bases and J lost 4 bases. The CDR3 loop spans 15 amino acids. CDR3 DNA: TGCAGCGTTGGGGGGACAGGGGACATCGATTACGAGCAGTACTTC. Amino acid sequence: CSVGGTGDIDYEQYF.

This clonotype was counted once. This rearrangement joins TRBV4-3 to TRBJ2-3; no clear D. The CDR3 has 15 residues. Trimming pared 4 bases from V and 1 base from J, leaving 12 bases between. From germline, CDR1 is LGHNA and CDR2 YSLEER. CDR3 region: CASSPLGQGTDTQYF. In DNA form, the CDR3 reads TGCGCCAGCAGCCCACTTGGTCAGGGCACAGATACGCAGTATTTT.

This chain links TRBV27 with TRBJ1-1, with D maybe TRBD1 (6 bases). The CDR3 spans 11 residues. V shed 9 bases and J shed 8 bases, with 13 bases lying between them. CDR1 is MNHEY, CDR2 SMNVEV, per germline (reference sequence). CDR3 nucleotides: TGTGCCAGAAGGGGGGGTGTGGAAGCTTTCTTT. This sequence encodes CARRGGVEAFF.

The chain carries TRBV5-6 and TRBJ1-1, with TRBD1 as a possible D gene (5 bases). The germline V gene has CDR1 SGHDT and CDR2 YYEEEE. The CDR3 has 16 residues. V was cut by 0 bases and J by 1 base, with 13 bases left in between. This chain's CDR3 is CASSLEASRENTEAFF. CDR3 nucleotides: TGTGCCAGCAGCTTGGAGGCTTCCAGGGAGAACACTGAAGCTTTCTTT.

The chain has TRBV29-1 and TRBJ1-2; no clear D. Germline V gene sequence: CDR1 SQVTM, CDR2 ANQGSEA. The CDR3 has 15 residues. The V end lost 4 bases, the J end lost 5 bases, and 20 bases lay between the germline ends. CDR3 region: CSVGAPDGNYYGYTF. The CDR3 DNA reads TGCAGCGTTGGGGCCCCGGACGGCAACTATTATGGCTACACCTTC.

This clonotype has more than one count but fewer than ten. V usage is TRBV24-1 and J usage is TRBJ2-1, with TRBD1 matching over 8 bases. Germline CDR1 KGHDR, CDR2 SFDVKD. V dropped 4 bases and J dropped 7; count of bases not matched to a gene: 11. CDR3 length equals 16 residues. The CDR3: CATSDPKPQGANEQFF. The CDR3 coding sequence is TGTGCCACCAGTGACCCAAAACCCCAGGGGGCGAATGAGCAGTTCTTC.

CDR3 protein: CASSPSILLNEQFF. CDR3 DNA: TGTGCCAGCAGCCCCAGTATCCTCTTGAATGAGCAGTTCTTC. The chain joins TRBV9 to TRBJ2-1; D is unresolved. Per the germline V gene, CDR1 is SGDLS and CDR2 is YYNGEE. The CDR3 is 14 amino acids. Trimming took off 4 bases at V and 7 bases at J, with 15 bases between the two ends.

The chain uses TRBV6-2 or TRBV6-3 and TRBJ1-2, with TRBD1 as a possible D gene (5 bases). CDR3 size: 12 residues. V was shortened by 7 bases and J by 8 bases, with 14 bases between the two germline ends. Germline V gene lookup returns CDR1 MNHEY and CDR2 SVGEGT. DNA for the CDR3: TGTGCCAGCACCCCGACAGCGGGAGGCTACACCTTC. It codes for CASTPTAGGYTF.

This clonotype was seen ten or more times. The rearrangement joins TRBV7-2 to TRBJ1-1; D not certain. Trimming pared 2 bases from V and 1 base from J, leaving 5 bases between. CDR3 size: 13 residues. Germline loops: CDR1 SGHTA, CDR2 FQGNSA. The CDR3 protein is CASSLSWNTEAFF. In nucleotides, the CDR3 is TGTGCCAGCAGCTTATCCTGGAACACTGAAGCTTTCTTT. Complete variable domain (other parts from reference TRBV7-2 and TRBJ1-1): GAGVSQSPSNKVTEKGKDVELRCDPISGHTALYWYRQSLGQGLEFLIYFQGNSAPDKSGLPSDRFSAERTGGSVSTLTIQRTQQEDSAVYLCASSLSWNTEAFFGQGTRLTVV.

This clonotype was counted between two and nine times. The V gene is TRBV30, the J gene TRBJ1-4; D ambiguous. The CDR3 runs to 13 residues. Germline assignment: CDR1 GTSNPN and CDR2 SVGIG (reference sequence). The V end lost 2 bases, the J end lost 5 bases, and 9 bases lay between the germline ends. Here the CDR3 DNA reads TGTGCCTGGAGTCATTCGGACAATGAAAAACTGTTTTTT. Translated, it gives CAWSHSDNEKLFF.

The CDR3 sequence is CASSFVSAASTYEQYF. For the CDR3, the DNA is TGTGCCAGCAGTTTTGTATCGGCCGCCTCAACCTACGAGCAGTACTTC. This chain joins TRBV12-3 or TRBV12-4 and TRBJ2-7; D unresolved. This CDR3 has 16 amino acids. V was shortened by 3 bases and J by 2 bases, with 17 bases between the two germline ends.

V is TRBV12-3 or TRBV12-4 and J is TRBJ2-1; 11 nucleotides agree with TRBD1. The CDR3 consists of 15 residues. V trimming: 2 bases; J trimming: 9 bases; junction bases outside the gene matches: 6. DNA of the CDR3: TGTGCCAGCAGTTTAAGGGGGACAGGGGGTGGTGAGCAGTTCTTC. Protein: CASSLRGTGGGEQFF.